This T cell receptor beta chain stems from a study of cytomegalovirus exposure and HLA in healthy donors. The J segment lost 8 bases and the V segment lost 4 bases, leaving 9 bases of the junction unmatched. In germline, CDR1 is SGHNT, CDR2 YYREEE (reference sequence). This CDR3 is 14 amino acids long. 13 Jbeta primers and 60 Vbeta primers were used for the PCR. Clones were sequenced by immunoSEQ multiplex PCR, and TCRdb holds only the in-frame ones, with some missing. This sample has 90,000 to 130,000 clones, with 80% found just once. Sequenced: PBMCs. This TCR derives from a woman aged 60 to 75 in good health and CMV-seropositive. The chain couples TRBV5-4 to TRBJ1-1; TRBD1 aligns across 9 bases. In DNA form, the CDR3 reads TGTGCCAGCAGCAACAAGGGACAGGGACGGGAAGCTTTCTTT. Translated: CASSNKGQGREAFF.